Below are 14 T cell receptor beta chains sequenced from a single sample in a study of blood T cell repertoires in COVID-19. Profiled with immunoSEQ multiplex PCR; TCRdb holds only in-frame clones, not every one. The sample lists about 90,000 clones, roughly 90% occurring once. The sequencing sample was made of peripheral blood. The receptors come from a human donor with active COVID-19. The donor label of this sample is uncertain.

This sequence joins TRBV24-1 and TRBJ2-5, with D unclear. The CDR3 has 13 residues. Germline V gene lookup returns CDR1 KGHDR and CDR2 SFDVKD. Trimming took 3 bases from V and 0 from J, leaving 4 bases between them. The CDR3 region has the DNA TGTGCCACCAGTGATCAGTACCAAGAGACCCAGTACTTC. Its translation is CATSDQYQETQYF.

CDR3 nucleotides: TGTGCCAGCAATTTCCCGCCGGACAGGGGGGCCGGGGAGCTGTTTTTT. This translates into CASNFPPDRGAGELFF. This chain connects TRBV7-9 to TRBJ2-2, with TRBD1 matching over 10 bases. V lost 7 bases, J lost 6 bases, and 11 bases stayed unmatched. This CDR3 has 16 amino acids. Looked up from germline, CDR1 is SEHNR and CDR2 is FQNEAQ (reference sequence).

The genes are TRBV6-1 and TRBJ2-1; TRBD1 agrees at 10 bases. V shed 2 bases and J 2 bases; nucleotides not matched to a gene: 12. This CDR3 comprises 19 residues. Germline values: CDR1 MNHNS, CDR2 SASEGT. The CDR3 region is CASSERWDRGSFAYNEQFF. In nucleotides, the CDR3 is TGTGCCAGCAGTGAAAGGTGGGACAGGGGATCGTTTGCCTACAATGAGCAGTTCTTC.

V is TRBV28 and J is TRBJ2-3; D gene uncertain. V shed 1 base and J shed 4 bases, with 9 bases lying between them. CDR3 length equals 14 residues. CDR1 MDHEN and CDR2 SYDVKM come from the germline V gene. CDR3 region: CASSLLAVSDTQYF. CDR3 DNA sequence: TGTGCCAGCAGTTTATTGGCGGTGTCAGATACGCAGTATTTT.

V is TRBV7-2 and J is TRBJ2-5; 11 positions agree with TRBD2. The J segment lost 5 bases and the V segment lost 1 base, leaving 9 bases of the junction unmatched. Germline V CDR1 and CDR2: SGHTA, FQGNSA. The CDR3 runs to 17 residues. CDR3 region: CASSLDGLAGGAETQYF. CDR3 bases: TGTGCCAGCAGCTTAGATGGTCTAGCGGGGGGTGCCGAGACCCAGTACTTC.

The rearrangement links TRBV7-2 to TRBJ1-2, with no clear D. Trimming stripped 2 bases from V and 0 bases from J, with 13 bases between. The CDR3 sequence is 16 residues long. The germline gives CDR1 SGHTA, CDR2 FQGNSA. For the CDR3, the DNA is TGTGCCAGCAGCTTAATCGTTTTAAGCCCTAACTATGGCTACACCTTC. This encodes CASSLIVLSPNYGYTF.

This rearrangement joins TRBV7-6 to TRBJ1-1, with D uncertain. Trimming stripped 4 bases from V and 3 bases from J, with 9 bases between. CDR1 is SGHVS and CDR2 is FNYEAQ in the germline V gene. The CDR3 sequence is 13 residues long. The CDR3, as DNA: TGTGCCAGCAGCTCCCCCCCGTACACTGAAGCTTTCTTT. This codes for CASSSPPYTEAFF.

This clone was recorded once. The V gene is TRBV11-2, the J gene TRBJ2-3, with 9 bases aligning to TRBD2. The CDR3 loop spans 18 amino acids. Germline CDR1 is SGHAT and CDR2 is FQNNGV. V gave up 0 bases and J gave up 0 bases; unmatched junction bases: 7. The CDR3 reads CASSLELAGISSTDTQYF. CDR3 in DNA: TGTGCCAGCAGCTTAGAGCTAGCGGGGATTTCTAGCACAGATACGCAGTATTTT.

This clone was detected only a few times. The chain joins TRBV6-5 to TRBJ2-7, with D unresolved. The germline V and J ends were trimmed by 1 base and 3 bases, with 16 bases remaining between them. Germline V gene lookup returns CDR1 MNHEY and CDR2 SVGAGI. This CDR3 contains 16 residues. The CDR3 is CASSYLTSLGGYEQYF. CDR3 bases: TGTGCCAGCAGTTACTTGACTTCCCTAGGCGGCTACGAGCAGTACTTC.

The table lists this clone with a count of one. The rearrangement joins TRBV9 to TRBJ2-6; the D is unclear. Trimming took 4 bases from V and 1 from J, leaving 3 bases between them. Germline V CDR1 and CDR2: SGDLS, YYNGEE. The CDR3 contains 13 residues. The CDR3 DNA reads as TGTGCCAGCAGCTATTCTGGGGCCAACGTCCTGACTTTC. This gives the protein CASSYSGANVLTF.

As DNA, the CDR3 is TGTGCCAGTAGTGACAGGGGGCGAAACACTGAAGCTTTCTTT. Protein: CASSDRGRNTEAFF. This sequence joins TRBV19 and TRBJ1-1, with 10 bases lining up with TRBD1. CDR1 is LNHDA and CDR2 is SQIVND in the germline V gene (reference sequence). Unmatched junction bases numbered 2, after V lost 5 bases and J lost 2 bases. This CDR3 has 14 residues.

This chain links TRBV28 with TRBJ2-2; 10 bases line up with TRBD1. The CDR3 has 15 residues. Trimming took 5 bases from V and 6 from J; bases not matched to a gene: 6. CDR1 is MDHEN and CDR2 is SYDVKM in the germline V gene. In DNA form, the CDR3 reads TGTGCCAGCAGTCGGACAGGGGGGGATCCCGGGGAGCTGTTTTTT. It yields the protein CASSRTGGDPGELFF.

This clone showed up just a few times. The chain has TRBV19 and TRBJ1-6; a possible D gene is TRBD1 (6 bases). Germline assignment: CDR1 LNHDA and CDR2 SQIVND (reference sequence). V was cut by 5 bases and J by 8 bases, with 13 bases left in between. The CDR3 covers 14 residues. The CDR3 DNA reads as TGTGCCAGTAGTGAGGGACATCGGGATTCACCCCTCCACTTT. Translated: CASSEGHRDSPLHF.

The chain combines TRBV2 with TRBJ1-2; D is unclear. This CDR3 contains 12 residues. The germline V and J ends were trimmed by 4 bases and 8 bases, with 11 bases remaining between them. Germline V gene sequence: CDR1 SNHLY, CDR2 FYNNEI. The CDR3 spells CASSVLRGGYTF. The CDR3 coding sequence is TGTGCCAGCAGTGTCCTCAGAGGCGGCTACACCTTC.